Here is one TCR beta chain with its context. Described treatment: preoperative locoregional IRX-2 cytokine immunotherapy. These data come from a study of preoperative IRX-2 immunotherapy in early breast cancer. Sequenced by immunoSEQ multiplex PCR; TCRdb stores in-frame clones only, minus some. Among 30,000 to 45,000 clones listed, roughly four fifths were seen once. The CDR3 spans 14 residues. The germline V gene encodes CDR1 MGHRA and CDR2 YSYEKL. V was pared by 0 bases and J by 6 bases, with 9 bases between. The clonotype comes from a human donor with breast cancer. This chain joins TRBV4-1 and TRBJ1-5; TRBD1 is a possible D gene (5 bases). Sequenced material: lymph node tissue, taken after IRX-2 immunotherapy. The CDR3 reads CASSQDLQGQPQHF. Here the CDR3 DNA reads TGCGCCAGCAGCCAAGATCTTCAGGGTCAGCCCCAGCATTTT.